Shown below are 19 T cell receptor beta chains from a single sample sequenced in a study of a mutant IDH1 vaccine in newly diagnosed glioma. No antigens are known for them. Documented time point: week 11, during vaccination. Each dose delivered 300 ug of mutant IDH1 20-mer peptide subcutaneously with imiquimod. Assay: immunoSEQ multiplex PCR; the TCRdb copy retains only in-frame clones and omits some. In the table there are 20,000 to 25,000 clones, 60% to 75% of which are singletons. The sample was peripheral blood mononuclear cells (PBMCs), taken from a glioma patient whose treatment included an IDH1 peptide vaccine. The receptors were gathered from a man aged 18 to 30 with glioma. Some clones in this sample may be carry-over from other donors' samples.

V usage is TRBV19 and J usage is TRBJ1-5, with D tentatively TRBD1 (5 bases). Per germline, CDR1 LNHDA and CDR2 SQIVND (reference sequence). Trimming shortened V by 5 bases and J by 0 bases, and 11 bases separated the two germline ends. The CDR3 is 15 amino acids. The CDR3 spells CASSSTGYSNQPQHF. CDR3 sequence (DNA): TGTGCCAGTAGTTCTACAGGCTATAGCAATCAGCCCCAGCATTTT. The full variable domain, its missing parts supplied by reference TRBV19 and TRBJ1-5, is DGGITQSPKYLFRKEGQNVTLSCEQNLNHDAMYWYRQDPGQGLRLIYYSQIVNDFQKGDIAEGYSVSREKKESFPLTVTSAQKNPTAFYLCASSSTGYSNQPQHFGDGTRLSIL.

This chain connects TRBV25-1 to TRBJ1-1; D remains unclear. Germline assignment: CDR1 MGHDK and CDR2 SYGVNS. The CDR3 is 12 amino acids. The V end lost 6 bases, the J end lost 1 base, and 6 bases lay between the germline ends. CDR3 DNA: TGTGCCAGCAGATGGGGGAACACTGAAGCTTTCTTT. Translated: CASRWGNTEAFF.

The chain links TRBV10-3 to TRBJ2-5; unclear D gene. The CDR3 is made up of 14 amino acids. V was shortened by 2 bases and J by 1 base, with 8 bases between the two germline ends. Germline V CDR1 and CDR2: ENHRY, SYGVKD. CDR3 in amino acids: CAISEEDLQETQYF. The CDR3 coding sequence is TGTGCCATCAGTGAGGAGGATCTCCAAGAGACCCAGTACTTC.

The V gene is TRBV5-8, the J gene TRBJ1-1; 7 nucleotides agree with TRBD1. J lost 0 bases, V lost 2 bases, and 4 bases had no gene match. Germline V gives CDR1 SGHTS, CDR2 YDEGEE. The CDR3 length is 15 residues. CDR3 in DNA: TGTGCCAGCAGCTTAAACAGGGGTTTGAACACTGAAGCTTTCTTT. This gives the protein CASSLNRGLNTEAFF.

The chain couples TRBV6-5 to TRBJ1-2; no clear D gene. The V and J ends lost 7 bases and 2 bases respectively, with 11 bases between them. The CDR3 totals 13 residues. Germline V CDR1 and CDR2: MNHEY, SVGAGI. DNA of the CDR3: TGTGCCAGCAAAGGACTAATGAACTATGGCTACACCTTC. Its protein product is CASKGLMNYGYTF.

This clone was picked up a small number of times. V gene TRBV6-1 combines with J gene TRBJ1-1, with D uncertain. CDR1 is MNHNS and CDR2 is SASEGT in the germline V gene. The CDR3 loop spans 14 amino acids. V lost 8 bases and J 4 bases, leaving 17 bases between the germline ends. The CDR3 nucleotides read TGTGCCAGCTCCCGGTCCGGTCGGTTCACTGAAGCTTTCTTT. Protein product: CASSRSGRFTEAFF.

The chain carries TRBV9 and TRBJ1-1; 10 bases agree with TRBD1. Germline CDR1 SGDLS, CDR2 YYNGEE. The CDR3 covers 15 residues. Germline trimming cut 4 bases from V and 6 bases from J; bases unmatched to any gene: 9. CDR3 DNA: TGTGCCAGCAGCCCACCCCGGACAGGGGGGTCTGAAGCTTTCTTT. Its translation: CASSPPRTGGSEAFF. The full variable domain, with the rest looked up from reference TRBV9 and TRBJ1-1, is DSGVTQTPKHLITATGQRVTLRCSPRSGDLSVYWYQQSLDQGLQFLIQYYNGEERAKGNILERFSAQQFPDLHSELNLSSLELGDSALYFCASSPPRTGGSEAFFGQGTRLTVV.

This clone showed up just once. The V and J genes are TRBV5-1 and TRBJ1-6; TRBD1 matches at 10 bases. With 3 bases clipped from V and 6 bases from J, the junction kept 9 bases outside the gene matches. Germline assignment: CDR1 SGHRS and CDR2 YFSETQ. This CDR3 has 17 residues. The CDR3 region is CASSWGQGTGGNSPLHF. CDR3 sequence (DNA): TGCGCCAGCAGCTGGGGACAGGGGACCGGGGGTAATTCACCCCTCCACTTT.

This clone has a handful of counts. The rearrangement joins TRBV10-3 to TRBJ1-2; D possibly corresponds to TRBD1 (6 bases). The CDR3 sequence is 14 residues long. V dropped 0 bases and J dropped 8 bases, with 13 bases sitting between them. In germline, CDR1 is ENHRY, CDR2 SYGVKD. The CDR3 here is CAISESARGIGYTF. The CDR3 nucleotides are TGTGCCATCAGTGAGTCAGCCAGGGGAATAGGCTACACCTTC.

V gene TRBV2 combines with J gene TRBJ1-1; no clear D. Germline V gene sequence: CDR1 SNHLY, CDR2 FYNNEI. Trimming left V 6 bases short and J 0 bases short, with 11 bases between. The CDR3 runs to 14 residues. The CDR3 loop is CASRIPGLNTEAFF. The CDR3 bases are TGTGCCAGCAGGATACCCGGTTTGAACACTGAAGCTTTCTTT.

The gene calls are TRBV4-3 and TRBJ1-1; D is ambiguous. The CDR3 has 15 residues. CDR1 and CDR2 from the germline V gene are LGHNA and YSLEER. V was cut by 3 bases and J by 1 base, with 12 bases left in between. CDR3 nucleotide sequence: TGCGCCAGCAGCCAGTCGGCGTTGGAGAACACTGAAGCTTTCTTT. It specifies CASSQSALENTEAFF.

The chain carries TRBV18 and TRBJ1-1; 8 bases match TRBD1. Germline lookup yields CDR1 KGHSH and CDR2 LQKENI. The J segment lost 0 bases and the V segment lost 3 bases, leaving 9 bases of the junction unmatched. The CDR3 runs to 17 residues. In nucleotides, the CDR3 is TGTGCCAGCTCACCGAGGCAGGGGGCAAGAGTGAACACTGAAGCTTTCTTT. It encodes CASSPRQGARVNTEAFF.

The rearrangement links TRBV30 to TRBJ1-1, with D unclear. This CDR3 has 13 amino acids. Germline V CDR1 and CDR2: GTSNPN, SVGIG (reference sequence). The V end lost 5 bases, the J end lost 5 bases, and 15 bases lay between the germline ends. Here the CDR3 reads CAWEDGMVTEAFF. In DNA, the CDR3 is TGTGCCTGGGAGGACGGGATGGTAACTGAAGCTTTCTTT.

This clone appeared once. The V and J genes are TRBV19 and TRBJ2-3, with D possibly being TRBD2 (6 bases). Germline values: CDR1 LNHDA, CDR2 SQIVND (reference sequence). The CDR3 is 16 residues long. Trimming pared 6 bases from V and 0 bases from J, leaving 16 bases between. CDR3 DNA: TGTGCCAGTAGGAAACGGGGGAGCGCTAGCACAGATACGCAGTATTTT. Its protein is CASRKRGSASTDTQYF.

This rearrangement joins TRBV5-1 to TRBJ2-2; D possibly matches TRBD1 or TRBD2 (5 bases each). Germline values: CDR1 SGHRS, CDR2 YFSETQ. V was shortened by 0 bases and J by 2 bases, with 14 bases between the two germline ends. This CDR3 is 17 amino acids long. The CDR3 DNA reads TGCGCCAGCAGCTTGGCCCGGACGGGGCTCAACACCGGGGAGCTGTTTTTT. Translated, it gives CASSLARTGLNTGELFF.

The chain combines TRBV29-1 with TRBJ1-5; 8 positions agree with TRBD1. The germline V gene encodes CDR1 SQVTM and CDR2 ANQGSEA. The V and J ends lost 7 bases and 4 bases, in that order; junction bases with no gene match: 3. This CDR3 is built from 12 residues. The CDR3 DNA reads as TGCAGCGCAGGACAGGGTAATCAGCCCCAGCATTTT. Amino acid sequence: CSAGQGNQPQHF.

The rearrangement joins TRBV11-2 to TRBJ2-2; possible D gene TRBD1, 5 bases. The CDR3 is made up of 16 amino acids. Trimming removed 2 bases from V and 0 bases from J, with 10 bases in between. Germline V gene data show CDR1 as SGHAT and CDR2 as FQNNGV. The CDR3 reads CASSLLVRANTGELFF. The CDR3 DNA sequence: TGTGCCAGCAGCTTATTAGTCAGGGCGAACACCGGGGAGCTGTTTTTT.

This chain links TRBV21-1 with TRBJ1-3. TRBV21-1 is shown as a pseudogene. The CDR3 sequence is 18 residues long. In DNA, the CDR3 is TGTGCCAGCAGCAAAGAGCGGGCCGCCTCTAGCTCTGGAAACACCATATATTTT. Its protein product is CASSKERAASSSGNTIYF.

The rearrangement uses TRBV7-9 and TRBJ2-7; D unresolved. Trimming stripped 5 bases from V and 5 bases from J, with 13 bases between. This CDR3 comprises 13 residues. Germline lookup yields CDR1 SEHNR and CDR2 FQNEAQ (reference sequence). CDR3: CASSPSGYHEQYF. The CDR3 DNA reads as TGTGCCAGCAGCCCTTCCGGGTACCACGAGCAGTACTTC.